The rows below give T cell receptor beta chains drawn from one sample of a study of identical twins. MiXCR, applied by TCRdb to the 5' RACE reads, yields one record per CDR3 protein. The sample lists some 730,000 distinct CDR3 sequences; about 20% were seen once. The sample also formed part of further work on T cells expressing NK-cell markers.

The specimen was PBMCs. The receptors here all came from a woman aged 18-35 years in good health. Each CDR3 is given with its conserved first and last residue. The order of the fields is V gene, CDR3 protein.

v_gene: TRBV5-1
CDR3aa: CASKGTLNTEAFF

v_gene: TRBV12-3/TRBV12-4
CDR3aa: CASSYQGGWGNEQFF

v_gene: TRBV21-1
CDR3aa: CASSPRSGLAVEGQYF

v_gene: TRBV12-3/TRBV12-4
CDR3aa: CASSFGAVHEQYF

v_gene: TRBV7-7
CDR3aa: CASSLVTANTGELFF

v_gene: TRBV5-1
CDR3aa: CASSPVGGRYNEQFF

v_gene: TRBV5-1
CDR3aa: CASSPWGLARDEQFF

v_gene: TRBV7-2
CDR3aa: CASSLWTGAEAFF

v_gene: TRBV7-9
CDR3aa: CASSLATGEGVPYEQYF

v_gene: TRBV5-1
CDR3aa: CASSGDLYEQFF

v_gene: TRBV5-1
CDR3aa: CASSRTNSEYTDTQYF

v_gene: TRBV11-2
CDR3aa: CASSIRVWTSGSKYTQYF

v_gene: TRBV7-2
CDR3aa: CASSPGRGLFF

v_gene: TRBV3-1
CDR3aa: CASSHVTGVSIHNEQFF

v_gene: TRBV12-3/TRBV12-4
CDR3aa: CASILTGFAGNTIYF

v_gene: TRBV5-6
CDR3aa: CATLEYGGSSYNEQFF

v_gene: TRBV5-1
CDR3aa: CASRSTGSNEQYF

v_gene: TRBV6-1
CDR3aa: CASTQGLGTYEQYF

v_gene: TRBV20-1
CDR3aa: CSARRLAGGGEQFF

v_gene: TRBV5-1
CDR3aa: CASSLSANRRNEQFF

v_gene: TRBV29-1
CDR3aa: CSVERGNGGGEAFF

v_gene: TRBV20-1
CDR3aa: CSARDRALYGYTF

v_gene: TRBV6-5
CDR3aa: CASSYSTGANVLTF

v_gene: TRBV10-3
CDR3aa: CAIRSGTSGPNEQFF

v_gene: TRBV6-1
CDR3aa: CATWGAQYGKQYF